This TCR beta chain emerged from a study of metastatic and nonmetastatic thyroid tumors. Study overall: The authors compared repertoires across blood and tumor or nodule tissue from malignant and benign thyroid patients. Findings and limits, study-wide: Reported TCR beta diversity, measured in blood and tumor, was significantly higher for malignant thyroid tumors than for benign nodules.

Patients were all untreated before their thyroid surgery. This clone was found many times. Its cognate antigen is unknown. TCRdb reprocessed the PCR reads via MiXCR. The sample has almost 35,000 clones, approximately 16% seen once. The J segment lost 5 bases and the V segment lost 1 base, leaving 10 bases of the junction unmatched. Germline V CDR1 and CDR2: SGHDN, FVKESK. The CDR3 loop spans 16 amino acids. The receptor comes from a female donor with papillary thyroid cancer or a benign thyroid nodule (not recorded which). Some clones in this sample may be carry-over from other donors' samples. Sequencing input: blood. The V call is TRBV14, the J call TRBJ2-7; TRBD1 matches at 8 bases. CDR3 in amino acids: CASSQGRGRGLNEQYF. In DNA form, the CDR3 reads TGTGCCAGCAGCCAAGGAAGGGGCAGGGGGCTTAACGAGCAGTACTTC.